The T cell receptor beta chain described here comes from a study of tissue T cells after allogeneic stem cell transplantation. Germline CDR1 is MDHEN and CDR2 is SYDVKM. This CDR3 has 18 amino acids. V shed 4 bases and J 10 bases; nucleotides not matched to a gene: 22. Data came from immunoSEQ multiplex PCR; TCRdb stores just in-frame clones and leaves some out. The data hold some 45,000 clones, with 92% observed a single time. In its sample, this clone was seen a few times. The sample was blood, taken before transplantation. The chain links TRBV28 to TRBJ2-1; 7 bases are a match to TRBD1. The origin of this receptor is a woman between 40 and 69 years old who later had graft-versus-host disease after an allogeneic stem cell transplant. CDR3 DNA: TGTGCCAGCAGTTCAAGGGGACAGTCATTACTACAATGGGGGGAGCAGTTCTTC. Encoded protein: CASSSRGQSLLQWGEQFF.